The rows below give T cell receptor beta chains drawn from one sample of a study of memory CD4+ T cells and cytomegalovirus serostatus. Repertoires were generated with immunoSEQ multiplex PCR, while TCRdb's copy carries only in-frame clones and drops some. The table has around 60,000 clones, more than 75% seen once. The specimen was memory CD4+ T cells from blood. The receptors come from an adult in good health and CMV-seronegative. Both conserved end residues are part of each CDR3. D genes are given only for firm matches. A clone size is listed for some rows: how often the clone was seen (once, few, many), or a class if it is expanded.

abundance	v_gene	d_gene	j_gene	CDR3nt	CDR3aa
few	TRBV11-2	.	TRBJ1-1	TGTGCCAGCAGCCCTATTGGACAGACCGGCGGAGCTTTCTTT	CASSPIGQTGGAFF
.	TRBV5-1	TRBD2	TRBJ2-1	TGCGCCAGCAGCTTGGTAACGGGGGGGAAAGGGAATGAGCAGTTCTTC	CASSLVTGGKGNEQFF
.	TRBV7-3	.	TRBJ2-1	TGTGCCAGCAGCTCTTCGGATGGTGAGCAGTTCTTC	CASSSSDGEQFF
.	TRBV13	TRBD2	TRBJ2-7	TGTGCCAGCAGCTTACGGACTAGCGGGAGGGCCGCGCAGTACTTC	CASSLRTSGRAAQYF
.	TRBV18	.	TRBJ2-7	TGTGCCAGCTCATTCTATTGGGGATACGAGCAGTACTTC	CASSFYWGYEQYF
.	TRBV6-5	.	TRBJ1-2	TGTGCCAGCACTTTGGGGGTTGGGAGGGGTGGCTACACCTTC	CASTLGVGRGGYTF
.	TRBV28	.	TRBJ2-7	TGTGCCAGCACTCAAGGGGGGGCTACTGAATCCAACGAGCAGTACTTC	CASTQGGATESNEQYF
.	TRBV9	TRBD1	TRBJ2-7	TGTGCCAGCAGCACAACAGGGGGCTACAGCTCCTACGAGCAGTACTTC	CASSTTGGYSSYEQYF
.	TRBV27	.	TRBJ2-1	TGTGCCAGCAGCTCGAACGGGGGCCCCCTATACAATGAGCAGTTCTTC	CASSSNGGPLYNEQFF
few	TRBV15	TRBD1	TRBJ1-2	TGTGCCACCAGCAGAGATCAGGGACAGGGGAGCGGCTACACCTTC	CATSRDQGQGSGYTF
once	TRBV5-1	.	TRBJ1-5	TGCGCCAGCAGCTTGACAGGATGGGGAAGCAATCAGCCCCAGCATTTT	CASSLTGWGSNQPQHF
.	TRBV7-2	.	TRBJ1-2	TGTGCCAGCAGGGGGGACATATTAACCTATGGCTACACCTTC	CASRGDILTYGYTF
.	TRBV5-1	.	TRBJ1-4	TGCGCCAGCAGCTTGGGGGGGGGCGATCGTGAAAAACTGTTTTTT	CASSLGGGDREKLFF
.	TRBV4-1	.	TRBJ2-3	TGCGCCAGCAGCCAGCGAGAACTCACAGATACGCAGTATTTT	CASSQRELTDTQYF
.	TRBV4-2	.	TRBJ1-4	TGTGCCAGCAGCCAATACTTCTCGACAGAACTTGAAAAACTGTTTTTT	CASSQYFSTELEKLFF
.	TRBV30	.	TRBJ1-2	TGTGCCTCTTACAGGGCGACGAGAGGCAATGGCTACACCTTC	CASYRATRGNGYTF
.	TRBV2	.	TRBJ2-2	TGTGCCAGCAGTGATGCTCTCGTAGTGGGGTCCGGGGAGCTGTTTTTT	CASSDALVVGSGELFF
.	TRBV21-1	.	TRBJ1-2	TGTGCCAGCAGCGACTACGACAGGGACGGCGTGGGGTATGGCTACACCTTC	CASSDYDRDGVGYGYTF
.	TRBV29-1	.	TRBJ1-3	TGCAGCGTCCGAGAAAACTCTGGAAACACCATATATTTT	CSVRENSGNTIYF
.	TRBV19	.	TRBJ2-3	TGTGCCAGTAGTGTTAGCGTGGATACGCAGTATTTT	CASSVSVDTQYF
few	TRBV29-1	.	TRBJ2-1	TGCAGCGTTAACCGTCAGAATGAGCAGTTCTTC	CSVNRQNEQFF
.	TRBV6-1	.	TRBJ2-7	TGTGCCAGCAGGCCAGGGTCCTACTACTACGAGCAGTACTTC	CASRPGSYYYEQYF
once	TRBV5-1	TRBD1	TRBJ2-4	TGCGCCAGCAGCCCCCGGGACAGGGGTCGTACCGCCTGGGCCAAAAACATTCAGTACTTC	CASSPRDRGRTAWAKNIQYF
.	TRBV2	.	TRBJ2-7	TGTGCCAGCAGTGAGGGCGGCATTGGCGAGCAGTACTTC	CASSEGGIGEQYF
.	TRBV4-2	TRBD2	TRBJ2-3	TGTGCCAGCAGCCTCCGGACTAGCGCGGCGGCAGATACGCAGTATTTT	CASSLRTSAAADTQYF
.	TRBV27	.	TRBJ1-5	TGTGCCAGCAGTCGATCCCGGGACACCTTAGGGGTCAGCAATCAGCCCCAGCATTTT	CASSRSRDTLGVSNQPQHF
.	TRBV4-2	.	TRBJ2-3	TGTGCCAGCAGCCAAGTGGGCCTAGCGAAGGGAGATACGCAGTATTTT	CASSQVGLAKGDTQYF
few	TRBV10-1	TRBD1	TRBJ1-1	TGCGCCAGCAGCCCGGACAGGGTAGGAACTGAAGCTTTCTTT	CASSPDRVGTEAFF
.	TRBV27	TRBD1	TRBJ2-7	TGTGCCAGCAGACCCTACACTGGACAGGGGAGAGAGTACTTC	CASRPYTGQGREYF